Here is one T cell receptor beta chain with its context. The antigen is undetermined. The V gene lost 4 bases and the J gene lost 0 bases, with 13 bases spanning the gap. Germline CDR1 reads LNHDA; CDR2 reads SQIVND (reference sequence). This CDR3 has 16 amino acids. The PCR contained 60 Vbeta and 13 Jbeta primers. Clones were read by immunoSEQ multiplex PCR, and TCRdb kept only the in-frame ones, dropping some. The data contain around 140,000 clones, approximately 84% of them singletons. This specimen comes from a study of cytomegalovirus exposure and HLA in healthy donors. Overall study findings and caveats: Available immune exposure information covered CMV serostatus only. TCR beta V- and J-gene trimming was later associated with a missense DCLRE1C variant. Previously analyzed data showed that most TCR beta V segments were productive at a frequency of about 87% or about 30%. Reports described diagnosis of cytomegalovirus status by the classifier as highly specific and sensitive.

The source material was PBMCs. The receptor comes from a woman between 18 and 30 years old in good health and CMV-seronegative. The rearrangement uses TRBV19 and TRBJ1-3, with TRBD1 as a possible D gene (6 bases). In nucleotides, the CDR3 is TGTGCCAGTAGTACCCGAGGACAGATCTCTGGAAACACCATATATTTT. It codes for CASSTRGQISGNTIYF.